The next 19 T cell receptor beta chains were all read from a single sample in a study of identical twins. Each CDR3 protein is one row after TCRdb ran MiXCR on the 5' RACE reads. The sample carries about 190,000 distinct CDR3 sequences, approximately 15% recorded once. Another study also made use of these data, one on T cells expressing NK-cell markers.

Sequenced material: CD8+ T cells sorted from blood. These receptor sequences come from a young woman in good health.

This clonotype was detected a few times. The chain joins TRBV27 to TRBJ2-1; 10 bases fit TRBD2. Germline V gives CDR1 MNHEY, CDR2 SMNVEV (reference sequence). There are 15 residues in the CDR3. V trimming: 3 bases; J trimming: 4 bases; junction bases outside the gene matches: 3. The CDR3 sequence is CASSFTSGKYNEQFF. DNA for the CDR3: TGTGCCAGCAGTTTCACTAGCGGGAAATACAATGAGCAGTTCTTC.

In its sample, this clonotype was seen a few times. The V and J genes are TRBV7-2 and TRBJ2-7, with D unclear. Per the germline V gene, CDR1 is SGHTA and CDR2 is FQGNSA. Between the trimmed V and J ends, which lost 4 bases and 2 bases, there was a span of 9 bases. CDR3 length: 13 amino acids. DNA of the CDR3: TGTGCCAGCAGCTCAGGAGTAACCTACGAGCAGTACTTC. This translates into CASSSGVTYEQYF.

The rearrangement joins TRBV14 to TRBJ1-1; 8 positions agree with TRBD1. The CDR3 runs 17 residues. CDR1 is SGHDN, CDR2 FVKESK, per germline. J lost 2 bases, V lost 0 bases, and 8 bases had no gene match. CDR3 amino acids: CASSQDGRGQVNTEAFF. The CDR3 DNA reads TGTGCCAGCAGCCAAGACGGGCGGGGACAGGTCAACACTGAAGCTTTCTTT.

This clonotype was detected only a few times. V and J are TRBV20-1 and TRBJ2-4; no reliable D call. The CDR3 contains 15 residues. Germline CDR1 reads DFQATT; CDR2 reads SNEGSKA (reference sequence). V gave up 7 bases and J gave up 0 bases, with 16 bases separating them. The CDR3 is CSGRSSSLAKNIQYF. As DNA, the CDR3 is TGCAGTGGGCGGTCGAGCTCCCTAGCCAAAAACATTCAGTACTTC.

This clonotype turned up a few times. V gene TRBV9 combines with J gene TRBJ2-7, with 8 bases fitting TRBD1. This CDR3 has 15 amino acids. The germline V gene encodes CDR1 SGDLS and CDR2 YYNGEE. V lost 0 bases, J lost 6 bases, and 8 bases stayed unmatched. The CDR3 loop reads CASSVAAGQGREQYF. The DNA of the CDR3 is TGTGCCAGCAGCGTAGCGGCTGGACAGGGTCGCGAGCAGTACTTC.

The chain recombines TRBV6-5 with TRBJ2-3; D is unclear. Trimming removed 2 bases from V and 2 bases from J, with 5 bases in between. This CDR3 has 13 residues. The germline V gene encodes CDR1 MNHEY and CDR2 SVGAGI. The CDR3 coding sequence is TGTGCCAGCAGTTACCAGTCCACAGATACGCAGTATTTT. Protein: CASSYQSTDTQYF.

The V gene is TRBV9, the J gene TRBJ2-5; TRBD1 agrees at 7 bases. CDR1 is SGDLS and CDR2 is YYNGEE in the germline V gene. The CDR3 totals 14 residues. V shed 0 bases and J 5 bases; nucleotides not matched to a gene: 4. CDR3 coding DNA: TGTGCCAGCAGCGTAGTCGGGACAGATGAGACCCAGTACTTC. Its protein product is CASSVVGTDETQYF.

In this sample, this clonotype turned up a few times. The chain couples TRBV20-1 to TRBJ2-1; no clear D. The CDR3 is 11 amino acids. CDR1 and CDR2 from the germline V gene are DFQATT and SNEGSKA (reference sequence). The CDR3 sequence is CAASSYNEQFF. The CDR3 nucleotides are TGCGCCGCGAGCTCCTACAATGAGCAGTTCTTC.

This clonotype has only a few counts. The gene calls are TRBV29-1 and TRBJ2-1; 11 positions agree with TRBD2. The V gene's germline CDR1 is SQVTM and CDR2 ANQGSEA. V was clipped by 5 bases and J by 0 bases; unmatched bases: 3. The CDR3 extends over 15 amino acids. The CDR3 region has the DNA TGCAGCGTTACGGGACTAGCGGTCTCCTACAATGAGCAGTTCTTC. Its protein product is CSVTGLAVSYNEQFF.

The chain combines TRBV7-2 with TRBJ2-1, with D maybe TRBD1 (5 bases). The germline V and J ends were trimmed by 2 bases and 6 bases, with 17 bases remaining between them. Germline-derived CDR1 and CDR2 are SGHTA and FQGNSA. CDR3 length: 16 residues. The CDR3 DNA is TGTGCCAGCAGCTTAATAGGGGCAGGACGGAGCAATGAGCAGTTCTTC. Translated, it gives CASSLIGAGRSNEQFF. Complete variable domain (other parts from reference TRBV7-2 and TRBJ2-1): GAGVSQSPSNKVTEKGKDVELRCDPISGHTALYWYRQSLGQGLEFLIYFQGNSAPDKSGLPSDRFSAERTGGSVSTLTIQRTQQEDSAVYLCASSLIGAGRSNEQFFGPGTRLTVL.

This clonotype has a handful of counts. The rearrangement joins TRBV6-4 to TRBJ2-1; TRBD2 matches at 13 bases. The CDR3 is 16 residues long. The trim removed 0 bases at V and 7 bases at J, leaving 3 bases unmatched. Germline V gene lookup returns CDR1 MRHNA and CDR2 SNTAGT. CDR3 loop: CASSDSGGLAGNEQFF. CDR3 coding DNA: TGTGCCAGCAGTGACTCGGGGGGACTAGCGGGGAATGAGCAGTTCTTC.

The rearrangement links TRBV5-1 to TRBJ2-1, with 11 nucleotides matching TRBD2. The CDR3 spans 14 residues. Germline V gene sequence: CDR1 SGHRS, CDR2 YFSETQ. V trimming: 4 bases; J trimming: 12 bases; junction bases outside the gene matches: 9. The CDR3 DNA sequence: TGCGCCAGCAGCCAAACTAGCGGGAGTAAGGGGCAGTTCTTC. Amino acids: CASSQTSGSKGQFF.

The chain couples TRBV7-8 to TRBJ2-7; 8 nucleotides line up with TRBD2. Unmatched junction bases numbered 8, after V lost 4 bases and J lost 3 bases. Germline-derived CDR1 and CDR2 are SGHVS and FQNEAQ. The CDR3 has 15 residues. CDR3 sequence reads: CASSSGGGANYEQYF. DNA for the CDR3: TGTGCCAGCAGCTCCGGGGGGGGAGCTAACTACGAGCAGTACTTC.

The CDR3 DNA follows: TGCAGTGCTAGAGACGGGACTAGCGGGGACATACGCACAGATACGCAGTATTTT. Translating it yields CSARDGTSGDIRTDTQYF. The gene calls are TRBV20-1 and TRBJ2-3; the match to TRBD2 covers 13 bases. The CDR3 totals 18 residues. After removal of 0 bases from V and 1 base from J, the junction contained 7 bases not matched to a gene. Germline V lookup: CDR1 DFQATT, CDR2 SNEGSKA (reference sequence).

There are a few counts of this clonotype. This sequence joins TRBV5-8 and TRBJ2-1; D unresolved. The germline CDR1 and CDR2 sequences are SGHTS and YDEGEE. CDR3 length: 11 amino acids. V was trimmed by 6 bases and J by 2 bases, leaving 3 bases between them. The CDR3 here is CASTPYNEQFF. The CDR3 DNA sequence: TGTGCCAGCACCCCCTACAATGAGCAGTTCTTC.

This rearrangement joins TRBV6-2 or TRBV6-3 to TRBJ2-1; 11 bases align to TRBD2. Germline loops: CDR1 MNHEY, CDR2 SVGEGT. The V gene end was trimmed by 7 bases and the J gene end by 8 bases; junction bases not matched to a gene: 10. This CDR3 has 15 amino acids. The CDR3 DNA reads as TGTGCCAGCAATCCTACTAGCGGGAGTTGGTATGAGCAGTTCTTC. This encodes CASNPTSGSWYEQFF.

This clonotype showed up just a few times. This chain joins TRBV13 and TRBJ2-1; 9 bases line up with TRBD1. The germline CDR1 and CDR2 sequences are PRHDT and FYEKMQ (reference sequence). The CDR3 consists of 15 residues. With V trimmed by 4 bases and J by 4 bases, 5 bases remained unmatched. The CDR3 bases are TGTGCCAGCAGCTACAGGGGGCGCGGGTACAATGAGCAGTTCTTC. The encoded protein is CASSYRGRGYNEQFF.

The gene calls are TRBV7-9 and TRBJ2-5, with TRBD1 as a possible D gene (5 bases). Germline V gives CDR1 SEHNR, CDR2 FQNEAQ (reference sequence). Deletions cut 5 bases from V and 0 bases from J, with 10 bases between. The CDR3 totals 14 residues. The CDR3 region has the DNA TGTGCCAGCAGCACGACAGTGTACCAAGAGACCCAGTACTTC. This codes for CASSTTVYQETQYF.

The chain links TRBV2 to TRBJ1-4; D perhaps matches TRBD1 (5 bases). From germline, CDR1 is SNHLY and CDR2 FYNNEI. This CDR3 is built from 13 residues. Trimming cost V 8 bases and J 7 bases, with 14 bases left between them. In nucleotides, the CDR3 is TGTGCCAGCTCCCCGGACAAGATTGAAAAACTGTTTTTT. It specifies CASSPDKIEKLFF.